The 5 T cell receptor beta chains presented below share a single source sample, sequenced in a study of prognosis after radiotherapy for stage I lung cancer (dated by TCRdb to 2020 to 2022). Sequencing took place on an Illumina HiSeq 3000. The TCR beta CDR3 region was amplified from genomic DNA by two rounds of multiplex PCR. The first PCR round used primers specific to each TRBV and TRBJ gene, with sequences filed in Chinese patent CN105087789A. TCRdb redid the processing of the public reads, applying fastp at Q25 and MiXCR, and retained in-frame beta chains. A single entry per CDR3 protein holds the most common genes and DNA from its merged rows. The sample yields around 13,000 distinct CDR3 sequences; 25% to 30% were counted once. Roughly 13% of the sample is taken by the ten largest. The material sequenced was PBMCs, taken before or after stereotactic body radiation therapy (not recorded which). The receptors were sampled from a donor over 45 with non-small cell lung cancer.

Regarding this clonotype: A clone one base away is much larger, so this may be a read error. The chain employs TRBV27 and TRBJ1-1; 10 bases fit TRBD1. Germline V gene data show CDR1 as MNHEY and CDR2 as SMNVEV (reference sequence). This CDR3 comprises 18 residues. CDR3 amino acids: CACRPQGQGRYSNTEAFF. The CDR3 coding sequence is TGTGCCTGCAGACCCCAGGGACAGGGGAGGTATTCGAACACTGAAGCTTTCTTT.

This clonotype has ten or more counts. The chain carries TRBV10-3 and TRBJ2-1; the D is unclear. Germline V gene data show CDR1 as ENHRY and CDR2 as SYGVKD. Trimming took 4 bases from V and 5 from J, leaving 9 bases between them. The CDR3 has 13 residues. CDR3 residues: CAISGSLNNEQFF. The CDR3 DNA reads TGTGCCATCAGTGGCTCATTGAACAATGAGCAGTTCTTC.

In this sample, this clonotype turned up many times. CDR3 sequence reads: CASKGQGPTNYGYTF. As DNA, the CDR3 is TGTGCCAGCAAAGGACAGGGCCCGACAAACTATGGCTACACCTTC. The chain recombines TRBV2 with TRBJ1-2; 8 nucleotides align to TRBD1. Germline assignment: CDR1 SNHLY and CDR2 FYNNEI. The CDR3 loop spans 15 amino acids. The V segment lost 7 bases and the J segment 2 bases; nucleotides outside the gene matches: 9.

By share, this clonotype counts as medium-sized. The gene calls are TRBV28 and TRBJ1-3; the match to TRBD1 covers 7 bases. The CDR3 runs to 17 residues. After removal of 1 base from V and 3 bases from J, the junction contained 9 bases not matched to a gene. CDR1 is MDHEN and CDR2 is SYDVKM in the germline V gene. The CDR3 bases are TGTGCCAGCAGTTTATATGCCGGGACAGACTTTGGAAACACCATATATTTT. Translation gives CASSLYAGTDFGNTIYF.

On this clonotype: A junction boundary mismatches the germline segment, possibly from a read error. V gene TRBV2 combines with J gene TRBJ1-4; TRBD1 matches 8 bases. Germline CDR1 reads SNHLY; CDR2 reads FYNNEI. The CDR3 is 15 residues long. The CDR3 loop is CASTRSDRGGEKLFF. The CDR3 region has the DNA TGCGCCAGCACCCGAAGTGACAGGGGCGGTGAAAAACTGTTTTTT.